This T cell receptor beta chain was found in a study of shared clonotypes between healthy human individuals. Overall study context: For every donor, three CD4 naive, three CD4 memory, two CD8 naive and one CD8 memory plates were used. Study results and caveats: Against clonotypes common to all four donors, non-shared ones had lower generation probabilities. The sampled material consisted only of blood, and tissue repertoires are likely to differ.

Naive CD8 cells comprised CD45RO-negative, CCR7-positively selected cells, excluding terminally differentiated effector memory CD45RA+ cells. Trimming took 1 base from V and 9 from J, leaving 13 bases between them. Germline CDR1 is LNHDA and CDR2 is SQIVND (reference sequence). The CDR3 contains 15 residues. On this clone itself: Its cognate antigen is unknown.

An assay was performed, and its level was deep. Produced via immunoSEQ multiplex PCR; TCRdb's table is partial and in-frame only. Of about 2.1 million clones in the sample, around 95% were seen once. The sample comprised naive CD8+ T cells from PBMCs. The chain uses TRBV19 and TRBJ1-6; D remains unclear. The receptor comes from a man between 18 and 35 years old in good health. Some clones in this sample may be carry-over from other donors' samples. CDR3 residues: CASSIAPTAGSPLHF. As DNA, the CDR3 is TGTGCCAGTAGTATAGCCCCTACAGCGGGTTCACCCCTCCACTTT.